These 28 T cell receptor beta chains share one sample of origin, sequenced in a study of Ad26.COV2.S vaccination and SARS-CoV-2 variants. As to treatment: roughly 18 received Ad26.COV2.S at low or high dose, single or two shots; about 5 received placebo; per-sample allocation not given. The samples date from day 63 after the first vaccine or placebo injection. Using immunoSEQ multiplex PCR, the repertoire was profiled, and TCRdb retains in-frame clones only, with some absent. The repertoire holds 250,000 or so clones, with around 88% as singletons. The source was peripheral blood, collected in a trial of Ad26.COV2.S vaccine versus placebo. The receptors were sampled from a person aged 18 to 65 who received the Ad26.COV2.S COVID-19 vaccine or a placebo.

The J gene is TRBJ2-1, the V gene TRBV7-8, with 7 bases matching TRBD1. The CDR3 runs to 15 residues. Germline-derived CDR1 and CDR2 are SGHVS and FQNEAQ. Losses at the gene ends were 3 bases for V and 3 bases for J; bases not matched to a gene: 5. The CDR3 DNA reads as TGTGCCAGCAGCTTCACAGGGGTGGACTACAATGAGCAGTTCTTC. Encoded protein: CASSFTGVDYNEQFF.

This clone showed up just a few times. The CDR3 region has the DNA TGTGCCAGCAGCGTAATAGCGGAGGGGTACAATGAGCAGTTCTTC. Translated, it gives CASSVIAEGYNEQFF. V gene TRBV9 combines with J gene TRBJ2-1; D perhaps matches TRBD2 (6 bases). There are 15 residues in the CDR3. Trimming took off 1 base at V and 4 bases at J, with 12 bases between the two ends. Germline CDR1 is SGDLS and CDR2 is YYNGEE.

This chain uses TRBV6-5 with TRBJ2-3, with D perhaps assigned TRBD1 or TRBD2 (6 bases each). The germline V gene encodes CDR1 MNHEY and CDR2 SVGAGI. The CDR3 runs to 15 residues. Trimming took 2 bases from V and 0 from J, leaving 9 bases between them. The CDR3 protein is CASSYGGPSTDTQYF. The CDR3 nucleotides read TGTGCCAGCAGTTACGGGGGGCCTAGCACAGATACGCAGTATTTT.

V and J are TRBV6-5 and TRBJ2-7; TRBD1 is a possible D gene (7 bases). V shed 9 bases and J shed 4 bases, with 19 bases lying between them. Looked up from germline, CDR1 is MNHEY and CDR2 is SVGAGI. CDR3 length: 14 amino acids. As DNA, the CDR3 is TGTGCCAGTTCGGACTACAGGGGTTGGTACGAGCAGTACGTC. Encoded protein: CASSDYRGWYEQYV.

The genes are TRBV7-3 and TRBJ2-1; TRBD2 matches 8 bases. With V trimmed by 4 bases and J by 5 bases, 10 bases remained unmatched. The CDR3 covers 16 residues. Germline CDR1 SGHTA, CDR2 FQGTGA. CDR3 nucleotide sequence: TGTGCCAGCAGCTCCTGGGGGACTAGTGGTAACAATGAGCAGTTCTTC. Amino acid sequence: CASSSWGTSGNNEQFF.

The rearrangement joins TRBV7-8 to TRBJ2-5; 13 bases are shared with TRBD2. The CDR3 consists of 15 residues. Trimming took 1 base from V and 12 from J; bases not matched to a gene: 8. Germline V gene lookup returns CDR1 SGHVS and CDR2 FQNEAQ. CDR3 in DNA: TGTGCCAGCAGCTTAGGTGGACTAGCGGGGGTTAAGGAGTACTTC. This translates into CASSLGGLAGVKEYF.

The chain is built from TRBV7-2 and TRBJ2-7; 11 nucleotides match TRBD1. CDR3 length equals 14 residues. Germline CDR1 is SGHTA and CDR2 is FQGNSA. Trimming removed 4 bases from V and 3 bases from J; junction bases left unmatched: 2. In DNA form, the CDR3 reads TGTGCCAGCAGCTCGGACAGGGGGCGCTACGAGCAGTACTTC. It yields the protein CASSSDRGRYEQYF.

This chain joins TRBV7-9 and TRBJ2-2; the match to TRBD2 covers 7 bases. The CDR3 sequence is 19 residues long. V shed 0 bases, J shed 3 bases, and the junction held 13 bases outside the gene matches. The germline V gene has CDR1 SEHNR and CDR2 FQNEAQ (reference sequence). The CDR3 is CASSLAHWTSGSHTGELFF. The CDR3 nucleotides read TGTGCCAGCAGCTTAGCGCATTGGACTAGTGGATCCCACACCGGGGAGCTGTTTTTT.

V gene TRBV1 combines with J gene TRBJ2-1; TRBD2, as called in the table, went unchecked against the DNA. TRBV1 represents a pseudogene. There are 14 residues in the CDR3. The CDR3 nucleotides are TGCACCAGCAGGAGACTAGCGGGGGACAATGAGCAGTTCTTC. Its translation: CTSRRLAGDNEQFF.

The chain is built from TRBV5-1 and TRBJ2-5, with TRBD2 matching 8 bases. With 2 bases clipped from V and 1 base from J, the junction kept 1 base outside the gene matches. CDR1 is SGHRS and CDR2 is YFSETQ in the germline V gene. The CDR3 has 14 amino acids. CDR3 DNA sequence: TGCGCCAGCAGCTTCACTAGCGGCCAAGAGACCCAGTACTTC. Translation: CASSFTSGQETQYF.

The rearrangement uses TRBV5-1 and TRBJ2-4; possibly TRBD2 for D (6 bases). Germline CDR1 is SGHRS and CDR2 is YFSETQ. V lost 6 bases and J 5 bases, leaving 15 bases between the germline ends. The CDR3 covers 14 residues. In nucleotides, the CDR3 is TGCGCCAGCAACATGGGGGGACCTCAAAACATTCAGTACTTC. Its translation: CASNMGGPQNIQYF. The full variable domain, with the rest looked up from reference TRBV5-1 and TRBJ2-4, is KAGVTQTPRYLIKTRGQQVTLSCSPISGHRSVSWYQQTPGQGLQFLFEYFSETQRNKGNFPGRFSGRQFSNSRSEMNVSTLELGDSALYLCASNMGGPQNIQYFGAGTRLSVL.

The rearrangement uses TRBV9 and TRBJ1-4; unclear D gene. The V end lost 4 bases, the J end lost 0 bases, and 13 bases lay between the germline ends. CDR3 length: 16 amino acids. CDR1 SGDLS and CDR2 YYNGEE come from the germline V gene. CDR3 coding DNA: TGTGCCAGCAGCCCGCGGACGGGTGCAACTAATGAAAAACTGTTTTTT. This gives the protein CASSPRTGATNEKLFF.

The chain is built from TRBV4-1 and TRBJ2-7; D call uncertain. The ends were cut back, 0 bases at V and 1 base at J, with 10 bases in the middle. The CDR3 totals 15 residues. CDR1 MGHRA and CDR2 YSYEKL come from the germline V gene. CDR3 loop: CASSQEGLPSYEQYF. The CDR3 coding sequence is TGCGCCAGCAGCCAAGAGGGCCTCCCGTCCTACGAGCAGTACTTC.

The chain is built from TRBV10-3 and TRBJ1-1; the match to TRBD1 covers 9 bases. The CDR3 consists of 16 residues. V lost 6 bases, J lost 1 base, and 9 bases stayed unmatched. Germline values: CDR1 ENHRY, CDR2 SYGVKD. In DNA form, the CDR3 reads TGTGCCATCAGCCCGGGACAGGGCGTAGGGAACACTGAAGCTTTCTTT. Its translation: CAISPGQGVGNTEAFF.

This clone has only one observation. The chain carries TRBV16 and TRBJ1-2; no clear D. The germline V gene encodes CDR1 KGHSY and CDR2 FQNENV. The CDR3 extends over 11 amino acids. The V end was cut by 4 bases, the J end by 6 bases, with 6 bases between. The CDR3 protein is CASSPLNGYTF. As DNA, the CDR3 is TGTGCCAGCAGCCCCCTGAATGGCTACACCTTC.

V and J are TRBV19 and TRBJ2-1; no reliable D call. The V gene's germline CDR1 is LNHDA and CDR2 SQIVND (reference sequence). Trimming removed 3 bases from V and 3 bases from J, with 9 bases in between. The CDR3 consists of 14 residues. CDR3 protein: CASSMVGGYNEQFF. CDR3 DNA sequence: TGTGCCAGTAGTATGGTGGGCGGCTACAATGAGCAGTTCTTC.

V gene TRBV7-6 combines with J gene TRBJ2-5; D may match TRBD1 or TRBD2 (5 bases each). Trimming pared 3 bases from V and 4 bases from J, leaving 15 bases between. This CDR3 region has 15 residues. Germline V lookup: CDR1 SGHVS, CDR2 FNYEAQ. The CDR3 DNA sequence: TGTGCCAGCAGCTTGGGGATGAGGGGATTAGAGACCCAGTACTTC. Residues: CASSLGMRGLETQYF.

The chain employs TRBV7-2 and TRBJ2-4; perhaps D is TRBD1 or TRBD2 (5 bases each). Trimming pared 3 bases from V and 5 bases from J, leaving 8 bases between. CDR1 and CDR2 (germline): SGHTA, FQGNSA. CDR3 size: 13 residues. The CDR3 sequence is CASSLGPQNIQYF. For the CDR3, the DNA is TGTGCCAGCAGCTTGGGACCTCAAAACATTCAGTACTTC.

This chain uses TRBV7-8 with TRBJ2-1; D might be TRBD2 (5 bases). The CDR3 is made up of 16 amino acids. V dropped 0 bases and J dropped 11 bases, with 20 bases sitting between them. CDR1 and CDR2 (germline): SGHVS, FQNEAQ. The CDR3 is CASSLALRLNPQQQFF. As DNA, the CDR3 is TGTGCCAGCAGCTTAGCATTGCGACTAAATCCCCAGCAGCAGTTCTTC.

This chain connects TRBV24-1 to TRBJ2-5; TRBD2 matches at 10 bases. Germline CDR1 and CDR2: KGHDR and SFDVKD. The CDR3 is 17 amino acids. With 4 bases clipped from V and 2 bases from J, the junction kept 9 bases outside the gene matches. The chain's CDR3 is CATSDLGLADGQETQYF. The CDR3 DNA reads TGTGCCACCAGTGACCTTGGACTAGCGGACGGACAAGAGACCCAGTACTTC.

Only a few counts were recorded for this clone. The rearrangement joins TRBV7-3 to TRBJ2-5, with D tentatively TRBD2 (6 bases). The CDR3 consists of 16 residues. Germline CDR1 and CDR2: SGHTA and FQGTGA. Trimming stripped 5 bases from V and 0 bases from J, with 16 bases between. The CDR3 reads CASSQFYRDYQETQYF. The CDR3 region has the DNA TGTGCCAGCAGCCAATTCTACCGGGACTACCAAGAGACCCAGTACTTC.

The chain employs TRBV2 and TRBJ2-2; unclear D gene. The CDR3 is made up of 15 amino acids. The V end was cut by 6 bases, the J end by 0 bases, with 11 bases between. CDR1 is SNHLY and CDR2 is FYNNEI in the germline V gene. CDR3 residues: CASRYTEPNTGELFF. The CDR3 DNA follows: TGTGCCAGCAGATACACGGAGCCGAACACCGGGGAGCTGTTTTTT.

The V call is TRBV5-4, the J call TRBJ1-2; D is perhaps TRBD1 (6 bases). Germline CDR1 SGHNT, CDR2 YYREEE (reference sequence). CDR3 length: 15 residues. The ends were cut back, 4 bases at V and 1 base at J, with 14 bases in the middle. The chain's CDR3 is CASSPGGGHNYGYTF. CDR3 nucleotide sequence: TGTGCCAGCAGCCCGGGGGGGGGCCATAACTATGGCTACACCTTC.

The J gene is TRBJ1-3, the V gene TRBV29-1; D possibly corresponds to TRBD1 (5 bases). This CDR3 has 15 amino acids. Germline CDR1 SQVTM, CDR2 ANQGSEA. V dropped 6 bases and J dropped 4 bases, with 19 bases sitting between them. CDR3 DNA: TGCAGCGTCGCCCCTGGGGCAGCGGGAGGAAACACCATATATTTT. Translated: CSVAPGAAGGNTIYF.

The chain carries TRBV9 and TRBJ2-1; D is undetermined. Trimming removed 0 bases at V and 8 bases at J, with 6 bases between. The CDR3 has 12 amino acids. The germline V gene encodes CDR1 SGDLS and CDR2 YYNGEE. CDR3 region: CASSVDHDEQFF. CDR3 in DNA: TGTGCCAGCAGCGTAGACCACGATGAGCAGTTCTTC.

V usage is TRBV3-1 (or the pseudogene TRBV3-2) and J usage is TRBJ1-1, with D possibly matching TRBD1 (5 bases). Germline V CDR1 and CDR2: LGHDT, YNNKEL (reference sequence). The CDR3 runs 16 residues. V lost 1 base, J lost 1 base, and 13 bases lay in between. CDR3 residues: CASSQGRDRTNTEAFF. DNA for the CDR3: TGTGCCAGCAGCCAAGGAAGAGACAGAACGAACACTGAAGCTTTCTTT.

CDR3 residues: CASSHDRVTAEAFF. For the CDR3, the DNA is TGTGCCAGCAGCCATGACAGGGTTACGGCTGAAGCTTTCTTT. V is TRBV3-1 (or the pseudogene TRBV3-2) and J is TRBJ1-1; 7 positions agree with TRBD1. J gave up 6 bases and V 3 bases, and 7 bases lay outside the gene matches. The CDR3 length is 14 residues. Germline CDR1 is LGHDT and CDR2 is YNNKEL (reference sequence).

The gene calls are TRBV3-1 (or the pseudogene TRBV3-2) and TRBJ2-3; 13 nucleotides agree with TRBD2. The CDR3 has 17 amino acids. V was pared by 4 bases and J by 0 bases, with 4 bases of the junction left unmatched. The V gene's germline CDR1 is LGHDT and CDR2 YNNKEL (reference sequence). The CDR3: CASSRGTSGTSTDTQYF. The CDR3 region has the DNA TGTGCCAGCAGCCGAGGGACTAGCGGGACTAGCACAGATACGCAGTATTTT.